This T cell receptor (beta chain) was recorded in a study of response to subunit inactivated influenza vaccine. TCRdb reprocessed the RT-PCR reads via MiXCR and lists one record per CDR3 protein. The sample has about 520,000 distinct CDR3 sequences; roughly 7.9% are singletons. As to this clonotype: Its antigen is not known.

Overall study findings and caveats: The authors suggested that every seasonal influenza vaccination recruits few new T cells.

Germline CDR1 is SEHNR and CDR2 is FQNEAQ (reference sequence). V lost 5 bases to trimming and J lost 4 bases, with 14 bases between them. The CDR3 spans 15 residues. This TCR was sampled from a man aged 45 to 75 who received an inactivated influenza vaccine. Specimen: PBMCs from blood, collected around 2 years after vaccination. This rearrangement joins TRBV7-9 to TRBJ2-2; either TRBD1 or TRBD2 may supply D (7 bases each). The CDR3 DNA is TGTGCCAGCAGCCCCCGCAGGGGGGGCACCGGGGAGCTGTTTTTT. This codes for CASSPRRGGTGELFF.